This T cell receptor beta chain originates from a study of blood T cell repertoires in COVID-19. The V gene end was trimmed by 2 bases and the J gene end by 7 bases; junction bases not matched to a gene: 8. This CDR3 is 16 amino acids long. Germline lookup yields CDR1 SGHAT and CDR2 FQDESV (reference sequence). The repertoire was sequenced with immunoSEQ multiplex PCR; TCRdb's copy has only in-frame clones and lacks some. The table records just over 150,000 clones, around 80% of them present only once. Specimen: peripheral blood. The sequence was obtained from a man aged 55-75 years with acute or convalescent COVID-19. This chain uses TRBV11-1 with TRBJ2-1; TRBD2 aligns across 10 bases. DNA for the CDR3: TGTGCCAGCAGCTTATCAGAAGCGGGGGGGCAAAATGAGCAGTTCTTC. Encoded protein: CASSLSEAGGQNEQFF. Combining the CDR3 with reference TRBV11-1 and TRBJ2-1 gives the whole variable domain EAEVAQSPRYKITEKSQAVAFWCDPISGHATLYWYRQILGQGPELLVQFQDESVVDDSQLPKDRFSAERLKGVDSTLKIQPAELGDSAMYLCASSLSEAGGQNEQFFGPGTRLTVL.